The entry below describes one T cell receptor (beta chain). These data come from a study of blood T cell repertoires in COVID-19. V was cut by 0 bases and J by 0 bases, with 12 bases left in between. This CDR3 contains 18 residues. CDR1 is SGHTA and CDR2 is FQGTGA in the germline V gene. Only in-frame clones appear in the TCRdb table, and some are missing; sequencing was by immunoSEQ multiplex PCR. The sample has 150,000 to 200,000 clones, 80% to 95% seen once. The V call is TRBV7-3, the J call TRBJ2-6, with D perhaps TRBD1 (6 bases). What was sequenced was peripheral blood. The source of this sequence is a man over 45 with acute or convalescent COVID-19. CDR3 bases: TGTGCCAGCAGCTTAACGGCTAGACAGGTCTCTGGGGCCAACGTCCTGACTTTC. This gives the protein CASSLTARQVSGANVLTF.